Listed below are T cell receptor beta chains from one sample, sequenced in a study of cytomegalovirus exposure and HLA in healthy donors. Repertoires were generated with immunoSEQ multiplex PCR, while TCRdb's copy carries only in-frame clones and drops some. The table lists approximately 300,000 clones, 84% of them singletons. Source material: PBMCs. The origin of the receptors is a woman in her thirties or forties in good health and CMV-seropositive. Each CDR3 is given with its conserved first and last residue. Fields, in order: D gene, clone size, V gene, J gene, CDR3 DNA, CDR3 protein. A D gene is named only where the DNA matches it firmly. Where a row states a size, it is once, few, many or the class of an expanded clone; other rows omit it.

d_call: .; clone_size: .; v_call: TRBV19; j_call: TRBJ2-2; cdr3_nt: TGTGCCAGTAGTATTCGCCCGACAGGCCCCGGGGAGCTGTTTTTT; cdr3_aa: CASSIRPTGPGELFF
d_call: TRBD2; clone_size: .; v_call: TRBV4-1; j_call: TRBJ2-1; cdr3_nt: TGCGCCAGCAGACCGGGACTAGCGGGAGCCGGCTCCTACAATGAGCAGTTCTTC; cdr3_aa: CASRPGLAGAGSYNEQFF
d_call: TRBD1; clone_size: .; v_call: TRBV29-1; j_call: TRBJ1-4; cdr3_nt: TGCAGCGTTGTCGGGACAGGGCTAAAACTGTTTTTT; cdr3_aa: CSVVGTGLKLFF
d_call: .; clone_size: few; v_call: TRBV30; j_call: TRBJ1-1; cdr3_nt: TGTGCCTGGAGTGGACTACAGCGGAACACTGAAGCTTTCTTT; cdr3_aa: CAWSGLQRNTEAFF
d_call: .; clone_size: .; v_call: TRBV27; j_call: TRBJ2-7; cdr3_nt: TGTGCCAGCAGTTTATTCGGAGGGGAGCAGTACTTC; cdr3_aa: CASSLFGGEQYF
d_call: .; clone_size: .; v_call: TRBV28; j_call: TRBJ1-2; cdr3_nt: TGTGCCAGCAGTTTGGGGCCCAATCGGGATGGCTACACCTTC; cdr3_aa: CASSLGPNRDGYTF
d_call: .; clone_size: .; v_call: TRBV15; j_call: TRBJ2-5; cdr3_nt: TGTGCCACCAGCGGCCGGGGAGAGACCCAGTACTTC; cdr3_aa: CATSGRGETQYF
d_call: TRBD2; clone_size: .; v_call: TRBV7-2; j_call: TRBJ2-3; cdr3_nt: TGTGCCAGCAGCTCATCACTAGCGATCACCACAGATACGCAGTATTTT; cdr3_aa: CASSSSLAITTDTQYF
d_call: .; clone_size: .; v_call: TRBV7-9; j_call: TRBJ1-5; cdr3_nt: TGTGCCAGCAGCTATCGGGGCAATCAGCCCCAGCATTTT; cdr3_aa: CASSYRGNQPQHF
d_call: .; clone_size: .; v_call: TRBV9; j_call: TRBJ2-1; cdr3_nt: TGTGCCAGCAGCGTAGTGGACTACGGATTGCATGAGCAGTTCTTC; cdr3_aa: CASSVVDYGLHEQFF
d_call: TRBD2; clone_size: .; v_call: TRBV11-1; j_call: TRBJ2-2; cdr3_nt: TGTGCCAGCAGTCGAGGGACTAGCGGGAGGGCCACCGGGGAGCTGTTTTTT; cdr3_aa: CASSRGTSGRATGELFF
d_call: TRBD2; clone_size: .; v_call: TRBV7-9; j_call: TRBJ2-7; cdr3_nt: TGTGCCAGCAGCGTAATACCCGGGACTAGCGGGAGGGCCTACGAGCAGTACTTC; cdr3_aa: CASSVIPGTSGRAYEQYF
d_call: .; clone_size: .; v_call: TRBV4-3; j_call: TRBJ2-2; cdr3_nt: TGCGCCAGCAGCTTCCACCAACGGGGCACCGGGGAGCTGTTTTTT; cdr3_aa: CASSFHQRGTGELFF
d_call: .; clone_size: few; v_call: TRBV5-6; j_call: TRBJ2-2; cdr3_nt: TGTGCCAGCAGCGCCGGGGTCCCCGGGGAGCTGTTTTTT; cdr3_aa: CASSAGVPGELFF
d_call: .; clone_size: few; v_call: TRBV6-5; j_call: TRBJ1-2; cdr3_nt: TGTGCCAGCAGTTACATGGGGGGATTCAGTGGCTACACCTTC; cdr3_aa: CASSYMGGFSGYTF
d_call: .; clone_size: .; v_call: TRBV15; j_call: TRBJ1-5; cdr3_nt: TGTGCCACCAGCAGAGATAGCGGACCTCATAGCAATCAGCCCCAGCATTTT; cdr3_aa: CATSRDSGPHSNQPQHF
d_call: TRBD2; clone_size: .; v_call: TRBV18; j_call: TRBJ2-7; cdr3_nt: TGTGCCAGCTCCCCAGGGACTAGCTACGAGCAGTACTTC; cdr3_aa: CASSPGTSYEQYF
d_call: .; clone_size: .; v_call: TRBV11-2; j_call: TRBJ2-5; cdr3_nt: TGTGCCAGCAGCTTAGGCGGAACCCGTGGGGAGACCCAGTACTTC; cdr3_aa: CASSLGGTRGETQYF
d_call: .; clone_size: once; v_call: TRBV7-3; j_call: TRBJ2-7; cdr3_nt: TGTGCCAGCAGCCAATCACGGGGTGGCGAGCAGTACTTC; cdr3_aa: CASSQSRGGEQYF
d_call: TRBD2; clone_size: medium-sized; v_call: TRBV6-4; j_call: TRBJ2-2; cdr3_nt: TGTGCCAGCAGTGAGGGTAGCGGGAGCACCGGGGAGCTGTTTTTT; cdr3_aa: CASSEGSGSTGELFF
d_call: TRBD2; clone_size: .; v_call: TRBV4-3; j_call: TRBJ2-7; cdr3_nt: TGCGCCAGCAGCTTTTTCCTAGCGGGAGGGCCACAGTACTTC; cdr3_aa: CASSFFLAGGPQYF
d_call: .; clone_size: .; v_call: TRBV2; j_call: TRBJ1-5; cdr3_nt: TGTGCCAGCAGTGAACAGGACAATGGAAATCAGCCCCAGCATTTT; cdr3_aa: CASSEQDNGNQPQHF
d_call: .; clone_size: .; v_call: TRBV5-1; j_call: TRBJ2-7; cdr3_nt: TGCGCCAGCAGCTCTAGGACGGGAGAAAGCTACGAGCAGTACTTC; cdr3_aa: CASSSRTGESYEQYF
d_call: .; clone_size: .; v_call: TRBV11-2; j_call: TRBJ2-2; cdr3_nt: TGTGCCAGCAGCTTAGCGAGGCAGCTCAACACCGGGGAGCTGTTTTTT; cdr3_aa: CASSLARQLNTGELFF
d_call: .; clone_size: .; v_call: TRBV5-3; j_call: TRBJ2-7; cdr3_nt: TGTGCCAGAAGCTTGGATTCGGTTGCGAGAAGCTACGAGCAGTACTTC; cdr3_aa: CARSLDSVARSYEQYF
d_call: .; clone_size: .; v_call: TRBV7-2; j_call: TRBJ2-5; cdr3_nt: TGTGCCAGCAGCTCCTCCCAAGAGACCCAGTACTTC; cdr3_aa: CASSSSQETQYF
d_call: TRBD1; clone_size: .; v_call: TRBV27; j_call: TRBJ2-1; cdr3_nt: TGTGCCAGCAGTTTATTGGGACAGGGCAATGAGCAGTTCTTC; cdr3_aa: CASSLLGQGNEQFF
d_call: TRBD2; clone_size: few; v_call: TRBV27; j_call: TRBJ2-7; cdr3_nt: TGTGCCAGCAGTTTATGGGGGGGCGAGCAGTACTTC; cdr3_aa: CASSLWGGEQYF
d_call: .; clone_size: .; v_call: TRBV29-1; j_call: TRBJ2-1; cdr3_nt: TGCAGCGCCATTAGCGGTTCGGCCTGGAATGAGCAGTTCTTC; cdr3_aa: CSAISGSAWNEQFF
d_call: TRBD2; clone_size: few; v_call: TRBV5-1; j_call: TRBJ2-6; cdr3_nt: TGCGCCAGCAGCTGGACCGGGACTAGCGGGAAGGGCGCTGGGGCCAACGTCCTGACTTTC; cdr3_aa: CASSWTGTSGKGAGANVLTF
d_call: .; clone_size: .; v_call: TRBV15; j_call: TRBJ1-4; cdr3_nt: TGTGCCACCAGCAGAAGACAGGAAGATAATGAAAAACTGTTTTTT; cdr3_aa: CATSRRQEDNEKLFF
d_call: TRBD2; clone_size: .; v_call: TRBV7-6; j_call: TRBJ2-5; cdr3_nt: TGTGCCAGCAGCTTGAGGGCTACTAGCGGGACGTACCAAGAGACCCAGTACTTC; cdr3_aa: CASSLRATSGTYQETQYF
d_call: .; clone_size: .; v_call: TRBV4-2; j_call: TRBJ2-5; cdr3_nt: TGTGCCAGCAGCCCTGCGGGCTCTAAGCAAGAGACCCAGTACTTC; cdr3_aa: CASSPAGSKQETQYF
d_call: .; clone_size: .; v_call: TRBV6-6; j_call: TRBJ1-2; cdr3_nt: TGTGCCAGCAGTTACACCCGGACAGCTAACTATGGCTACACCTTC; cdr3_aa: CASSYTRTANYGYTF
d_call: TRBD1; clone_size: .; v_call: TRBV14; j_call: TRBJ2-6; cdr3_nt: TGTGCCAGCAGCCCTCACAGGGGTGGCGGGGCCAACGTCCTGACTTTC; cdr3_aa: CASSPHRGGGANVLTF
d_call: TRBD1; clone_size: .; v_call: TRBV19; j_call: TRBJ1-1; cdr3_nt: TGTGCCAGTATTTTAGGACAGGGCACTGAAGCTTTCTTT; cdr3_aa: CASILGQGTEAFF
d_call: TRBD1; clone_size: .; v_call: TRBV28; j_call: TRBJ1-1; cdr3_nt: TGTGCCAGCAGTTCCCCGGGACAGGGGTTTCTAGGGAAAGCTTTCTTT; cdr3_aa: CASSSPGQGFLGKAFF
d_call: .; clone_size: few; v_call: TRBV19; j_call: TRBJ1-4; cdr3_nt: TGTGCCAGCGCGGTAGTAATCGGGGGGCGAGGTGGTGAAAAACTGTTTTTT; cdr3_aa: CASAVVIGGRGGEKLFF
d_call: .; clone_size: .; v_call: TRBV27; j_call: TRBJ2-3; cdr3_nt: TGTGCCAGCACCTCATCGGGCACAGATACGCAGTATTTT; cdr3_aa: CASTSSGTDTQYF
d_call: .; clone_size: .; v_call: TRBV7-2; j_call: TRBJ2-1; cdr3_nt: TGTGCCAGCAGCTTAGGCGCGAATGAGCAGTTCTTC; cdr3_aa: CASSLGANEQFF
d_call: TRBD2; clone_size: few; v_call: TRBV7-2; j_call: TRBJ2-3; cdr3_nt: TGTGCCAGCAGCTTAGAAGGGACTAGCGGGAGGACAGATACGCAGTATTTT; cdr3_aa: CASSLEGTSGRTDTQYF
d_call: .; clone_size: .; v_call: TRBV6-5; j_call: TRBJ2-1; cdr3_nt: TGTGCCAGCAGTTCGGTTGGTCACAATGAGCAGTTCTTC; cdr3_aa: CASSSVGHNEQFF
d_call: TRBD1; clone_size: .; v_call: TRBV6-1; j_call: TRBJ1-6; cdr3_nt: TGTGCCAGCAGTGAATCCGTGGGACAGGGTAATTCACCCCTCCACTTT; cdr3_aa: CASSESVGQGNSPLHF
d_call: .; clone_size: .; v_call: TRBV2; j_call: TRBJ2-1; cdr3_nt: TGTGCCACCAGGGGGGGACTAGGGGGATACAATGAGCAGTTCTTC; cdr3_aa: CATRGGLGGYNEQFF
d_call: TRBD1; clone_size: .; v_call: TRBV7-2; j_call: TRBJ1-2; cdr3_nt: TGTGCCAGCAGCGACAGGACAGGGGGCGGTGGCTACACCTTC; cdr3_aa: CASSDRTGGGGYTF
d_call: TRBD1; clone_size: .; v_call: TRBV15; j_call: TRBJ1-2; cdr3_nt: TGTGCCACCAGCAGAGGGGACAGAATCGGTGAGGGCTACACCTTC; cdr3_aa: CATSRGDRIGEGYTF
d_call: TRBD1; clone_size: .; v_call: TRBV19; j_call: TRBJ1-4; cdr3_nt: TGTGCCAGTAGTACAGGGGGCACAACTAATGAAAAACTGTTTTTT; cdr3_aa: CASSTGGTTNEKLFF
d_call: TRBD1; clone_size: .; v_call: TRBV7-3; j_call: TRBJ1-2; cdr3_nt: TGTGCCAGCAGCCAAGCGACAGGGGGCTATGGCTACACCTTC; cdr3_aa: CASSQATGGYGYTF
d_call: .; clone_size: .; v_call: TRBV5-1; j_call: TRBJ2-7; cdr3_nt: TGCGCCAGCAGCGGCCACTACGAGCAGTACTTC; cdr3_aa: CASSGHYEQYF
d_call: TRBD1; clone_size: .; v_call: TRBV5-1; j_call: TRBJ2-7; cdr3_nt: TGCGCCAGCAGCGCCGTCGAGGGGGCGGTGTCCTACGAGCAGTACTTC; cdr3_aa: CASSAVEGAVSYEQYF
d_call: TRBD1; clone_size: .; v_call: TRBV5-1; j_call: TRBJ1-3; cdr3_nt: TGCGCCAGCAGAACGAACTCCGGGACAGGGGCTGGAAACACCATATATTTT; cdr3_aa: CASRTNSGTGAGNTIYF
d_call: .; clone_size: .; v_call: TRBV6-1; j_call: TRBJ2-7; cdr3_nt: TGTGCCAGCAGTGAGGTGACTAGTAAATCCTACGAGCAGTACTTC; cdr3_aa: CASSEVTSKSYEQYF
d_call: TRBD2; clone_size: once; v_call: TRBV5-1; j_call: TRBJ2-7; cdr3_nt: TGCGCCAGCAGCTTGGTCGGCGGGAGTTTTTACGAGCAGTACTTC; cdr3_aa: CASSLVGGSFYEQYF
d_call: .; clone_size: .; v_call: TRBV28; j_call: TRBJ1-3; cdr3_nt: TGTGCCAGCAGTTTCGTTGGAAACACCATATATTTT; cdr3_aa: CASSFVGNTIYF
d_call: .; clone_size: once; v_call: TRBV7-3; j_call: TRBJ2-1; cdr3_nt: TGTGCCAGCAGCTACCTTGAGGACAATGAGCAGTTCTTC; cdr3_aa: CASSYLEDNEQFF
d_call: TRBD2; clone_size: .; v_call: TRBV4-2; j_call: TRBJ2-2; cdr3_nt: TGTGCCAGCAGCCAACGATGGACTAGCAGCAAGAACACCGGGGAGCTGTTTTTT; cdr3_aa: CASSQRWTSSKNTGELFF
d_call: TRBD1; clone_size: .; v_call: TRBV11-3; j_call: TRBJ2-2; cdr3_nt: TGTGCCAGCAGCTCGGACAGGGCCGGAAGGGACACCGGGGAGCTGTTTTTT; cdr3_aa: CASSSDRAGRDTGELFF
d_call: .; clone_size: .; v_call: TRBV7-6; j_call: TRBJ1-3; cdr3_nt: TGTGCCAGCAGCTTAACCCCGACAGCCTCTGGAAACACCATATATTTT; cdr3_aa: CASSLTPTASGNTIYF
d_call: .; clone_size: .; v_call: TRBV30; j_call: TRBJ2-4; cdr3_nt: TGTGCCTGGAGCGACAGTCAAAACATTCAGTACTTC; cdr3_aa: CAWSDSQNIQYF